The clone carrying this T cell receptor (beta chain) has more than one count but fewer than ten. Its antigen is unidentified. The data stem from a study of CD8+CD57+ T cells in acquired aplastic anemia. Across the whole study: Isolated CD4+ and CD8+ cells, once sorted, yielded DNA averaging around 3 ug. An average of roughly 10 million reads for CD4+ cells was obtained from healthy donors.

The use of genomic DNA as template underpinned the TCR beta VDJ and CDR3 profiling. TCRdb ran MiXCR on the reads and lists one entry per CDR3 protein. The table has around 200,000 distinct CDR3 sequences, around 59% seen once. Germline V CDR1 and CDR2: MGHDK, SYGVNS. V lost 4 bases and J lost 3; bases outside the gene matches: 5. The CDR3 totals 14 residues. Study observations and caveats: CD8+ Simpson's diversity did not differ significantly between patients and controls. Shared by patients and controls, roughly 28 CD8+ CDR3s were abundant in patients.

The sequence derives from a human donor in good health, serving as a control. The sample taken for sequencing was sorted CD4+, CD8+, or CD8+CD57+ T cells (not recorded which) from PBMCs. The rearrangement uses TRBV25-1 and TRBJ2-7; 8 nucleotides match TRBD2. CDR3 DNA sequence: TGTGCCAGCAGTGCGATGGCGGGGGGCTACGAGCAGTACTTC. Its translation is CASSAMAGGYEQYF.